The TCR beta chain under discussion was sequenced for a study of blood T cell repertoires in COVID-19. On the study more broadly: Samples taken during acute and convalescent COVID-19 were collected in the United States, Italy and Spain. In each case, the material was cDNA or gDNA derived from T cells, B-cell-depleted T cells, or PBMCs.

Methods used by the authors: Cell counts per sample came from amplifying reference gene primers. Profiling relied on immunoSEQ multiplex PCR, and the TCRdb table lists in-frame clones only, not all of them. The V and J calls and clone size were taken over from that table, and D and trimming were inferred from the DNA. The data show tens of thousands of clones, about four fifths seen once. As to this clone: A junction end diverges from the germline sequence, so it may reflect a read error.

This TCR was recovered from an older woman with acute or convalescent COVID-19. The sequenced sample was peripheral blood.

This chain's CDR3 is CASSEGQENYGHTF. DNA of the CDR3: TGTGCCAGCAGCGAGGGACAGGAAAACTATGGCCACACCTTC. The chain uses TRBV9 and TRBJ1-2; 8 positions match TRBD1. This CDR3 contains 14 residues. In germline, CDR1 is SGDLS, CDR2 YYNGEE. Full variable domain (missing parts from reference TRBV9 and TRBJ1-2): DSGVTQTPKHLITATGQRVTLRCSPRSGDLSVYWYQQSLDQGLQFLIQYYNGEERAKGNILERFSAQQFPDLHSELNLSSLELGDSALYFCASSEGQENYGHTFGSGTRLTVV.